One T cell receptor beta chain is described in this entry. The antigen is unknown. From the 5' RACE reads, TCRdb called clonotypes with MiXCR, one entry per CDR3 protein. The sample has 200,000 to 250,000 distinct CDR3 sequences; 9% to 10% are singletons. This entry comes from a study of T-cell memory formation after mild COVID-19. Study observations and caveats: Of the contracting clones, CD4+ ones lay mainly in CM and EM, and CD8+ ones in EMRA.

CDR1 KGHSH and CDR2 LQKENI come from the germline V gene. CDR3 length equals 16 residues. The J segment lost 3 bases and the V segment lost 1 base, leaving 7 bases of the junction unmatched. This receptor was identified in a man aged 18 to 29 who had mild COVID-19 (a few samples of this study predate the infection). Cell type and time point are not known. The chain combines TRBV18 with TRBJ2-3, with 7 positions matching TRBD1. The sequenced sample was PBMCs or a T cell subset sorted from them (not recorded which). CDR3 coding DNA: TGTGCCAGCTCACCACTAACCGGGACAGCGACAGATACGCAGTATTTT. Its protein is CASSPLTGTATDTQYF.